The 2 T cell receptor beta chains in this list originate from one sample, sequenced in a study of T cell responses to AZD1222 COVID-19 vaccine. The method was immunoSEQ multiplex PCR; TCRdb's version includes in-frame clones alone and lacks a portion of them. This sample yields roughly 190,000 clones, of which about 92% are seen a single time; 1% to 1.5% belongs to the top ten. The sequencing used peripheral blood, collected on day 0 of AZD1222 vaccination. These receptors were collected from an adult in good health.

The chain couples TRBV7-9 to TRBJ1-2; 8 bases agree with TRBD1. Germline lookup yields CDR1 SEHNR and CDR2 FQNEAQ (reference sequence). The CDR3 covers 14 residues. V lost 1 base and J lost 4; bases outside the gene matches: 2. The CDR3 DNA reads TGTGCCAGCAGCTTAGTTGGACAGGGCTATGGCTACACCTTC. Protein product: CASSLVGQGYGYTF.

The chain combines TRBV7-2 with TRBJ2-7; D perhaps matches TRBD1 (6 bases). CDR1 SGHTA and CDR2 FQGNSA come from the germline V gene. Trimming cost V 0 bases and J 3 bases, with 6 bases left between them. This CDR3 is 13 amino acids long. The CDR3: CASSLADSYEQYF. In nucleotides, the CDR3 is TGTGCCAGCAGCTTAGCGGACAGCTACGAGCAGTACTTC.